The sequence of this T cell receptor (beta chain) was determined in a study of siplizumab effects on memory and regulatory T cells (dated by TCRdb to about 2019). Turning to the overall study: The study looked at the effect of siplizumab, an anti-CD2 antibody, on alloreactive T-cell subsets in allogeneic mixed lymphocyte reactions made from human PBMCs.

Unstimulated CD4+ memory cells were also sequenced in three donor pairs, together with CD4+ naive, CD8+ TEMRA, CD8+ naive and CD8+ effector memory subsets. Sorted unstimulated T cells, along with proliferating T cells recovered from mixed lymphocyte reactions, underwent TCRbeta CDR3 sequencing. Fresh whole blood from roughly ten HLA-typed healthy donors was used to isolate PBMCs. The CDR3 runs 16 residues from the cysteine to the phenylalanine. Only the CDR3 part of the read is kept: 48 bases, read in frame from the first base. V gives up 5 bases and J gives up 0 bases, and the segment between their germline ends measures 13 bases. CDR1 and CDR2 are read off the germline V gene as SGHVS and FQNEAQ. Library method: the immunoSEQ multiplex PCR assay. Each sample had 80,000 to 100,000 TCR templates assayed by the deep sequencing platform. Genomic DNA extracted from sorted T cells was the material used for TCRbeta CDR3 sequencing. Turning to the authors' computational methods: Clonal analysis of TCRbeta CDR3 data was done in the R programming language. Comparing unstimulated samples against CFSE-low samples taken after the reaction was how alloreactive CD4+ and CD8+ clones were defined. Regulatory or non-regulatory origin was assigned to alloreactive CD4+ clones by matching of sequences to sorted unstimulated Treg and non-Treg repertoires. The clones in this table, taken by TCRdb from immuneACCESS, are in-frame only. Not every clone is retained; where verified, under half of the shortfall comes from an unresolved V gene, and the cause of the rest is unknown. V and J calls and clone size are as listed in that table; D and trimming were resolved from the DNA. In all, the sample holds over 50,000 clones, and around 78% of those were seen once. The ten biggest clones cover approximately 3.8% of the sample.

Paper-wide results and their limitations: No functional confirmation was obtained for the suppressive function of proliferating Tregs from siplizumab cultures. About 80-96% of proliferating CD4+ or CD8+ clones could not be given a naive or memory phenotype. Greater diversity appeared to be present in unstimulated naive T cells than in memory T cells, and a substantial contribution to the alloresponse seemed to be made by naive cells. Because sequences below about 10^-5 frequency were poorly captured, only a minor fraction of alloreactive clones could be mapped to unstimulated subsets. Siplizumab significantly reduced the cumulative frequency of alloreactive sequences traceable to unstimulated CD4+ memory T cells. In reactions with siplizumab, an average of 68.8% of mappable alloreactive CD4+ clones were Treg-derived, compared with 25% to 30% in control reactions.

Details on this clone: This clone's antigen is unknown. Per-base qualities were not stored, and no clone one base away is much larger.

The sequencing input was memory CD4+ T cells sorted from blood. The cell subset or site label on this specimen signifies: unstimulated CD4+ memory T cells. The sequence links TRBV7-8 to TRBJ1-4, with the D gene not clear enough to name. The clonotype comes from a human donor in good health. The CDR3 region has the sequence CASSPRAAATNEKLFF. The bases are TGTGCCAGCAGCCCCCGGGCGGCTGCAACTAATGAAAAACTGTTTTTT.